This T cell receptor (beta chain) is drawn from a study of control samples from healthy donors and cancer patients. Germline V gives CDR1 MDHEN, CDR2 SYDVKM. This CDR3 has 13 amino acids. Trimming stripped 2 bases from V and 4 bases from J, with 8 bases between. Here immunoSEQ multiplex PCR was the method, and the copy in TCRdb shows in-frame clones only, minus some. The table has around 23,000 clones, around 85% seen once; the top ten hold about 38%. The J gene is TRBJ1-1, the V gene TRBV28; D not resolved. The sequencing sample was made of PBMCs. This TCR was sampled from a man aged 60-69 years with head and neck cancer. CDR3 amino acids: CASSLAVSTEAFF. CDR3 nucleotide sequence: TGTGCCAGCAGTTTAGCGGTGAGCACTGAAGCTTTCTTT. Together with reference TRBV28 and TRBJ1-1, the CDR3 gives the full variable domain: DVKVTQSSRYLVKRTGEKVFLECVQDMDHENMFWYRQDPGLGLRLIYFSYDVKMKEKGDIPEGYSVSREKKERFSLILESASTNQTSMYLCASSLAVSTEAFFGQGTRLTVV.